The present T cell receptor (beta chain) was sequenced within a study of STAT5B mutations in CD4+ large granular lymphocyte leukemia. Libraries were prepared by immunoSEQ multiplex PCR; TCRdb keeps only in-frame clonotypes and omits some of them. The sample holds about 31,000 clones; around nine tenths are singletons and the top ten take about 0.41%. CDR1 and CDR2 (germline): MDHEN, SYDVKM. The CDR3 has 15 amino acids. Trimming took 7 bases from V and 1 from J; bases not matched to a gene: 5. The chain carries TRBV28 and TRBJ1-1; 11 bases fit TRBD1. The source is a human donor in good health. The specimen was CD4+ T cells from blood buffy coats. The DNA of the CDR3 is TGTGCCAGCAAAAGGACAGGGGGCGCGAACACTGAAGCTTTCTTT. It is translated as CASKRTGGANTEAFF.